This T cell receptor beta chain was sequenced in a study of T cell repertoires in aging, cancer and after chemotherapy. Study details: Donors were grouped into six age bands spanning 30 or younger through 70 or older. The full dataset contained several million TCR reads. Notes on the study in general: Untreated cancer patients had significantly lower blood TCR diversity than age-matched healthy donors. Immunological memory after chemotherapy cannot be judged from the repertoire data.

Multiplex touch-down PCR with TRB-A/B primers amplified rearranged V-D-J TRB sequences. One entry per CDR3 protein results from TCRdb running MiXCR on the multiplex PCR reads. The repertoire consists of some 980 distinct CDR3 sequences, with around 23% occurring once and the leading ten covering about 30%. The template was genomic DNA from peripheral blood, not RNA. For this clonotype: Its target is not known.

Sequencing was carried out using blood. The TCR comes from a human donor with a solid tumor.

CDR3 sequence reads: CASSLLSNEQFF. The DNA for the CDR3 is TGTGCCAGCAGTTTGTTGTCGAATGAGCAGTTCTTC. The chain uses TRBV27 and TRBJ2-1; D gene ambiguous. V was pared by 3 bases and J by 7 bases, with 7 bases between. In germline, CDR1 is MNHEY, CDR2 SMNVEV (reference sequence). This CDR3 spans 12 amino acids.